This T cell receptor (beta chain) was captured by sequencing in a study of blood T cell repertoires in COVID-19. As for the study in general: There were acute and convalescent COVID-19 samples, and they came from the United States, Italy and Spain. T cells, B-cell-depleted T cells, or PBMCs supplied cDNA or gDNA.

Germline V CDR1 and CDR2: SGHDN, FVKESK. The CDR3 length is 14 residues. V gave up 3 bases and J gave up 7 bases; unmatched junction bases: 5. In the original workflow: Nucleated cell counts were estimated from reference gene primer amplification. Assay used: immunoSEQ multiplex PCR; TCRdb lists only in-frame clones, some missing. That table furnishes V, J and clone size, whereas the DNA furnished D and trimming. Of more than 150,000 clones in the sample, roughly 74% were seen once. V is TRBV14 and J is TRBJ1-4; 7 bases match TRBD1. This sequence originates from a woman older than 75 with acute or convalescent COVID-19. Sequencing was performed on peripheral blood. This chain's CDR3 is CASSQGQSGEKLFF. CDR3 nucleotide sequence: TGTGCCAGCAGCCAGGGACAGTCGGGTGAAAAACTGTTTTTT.